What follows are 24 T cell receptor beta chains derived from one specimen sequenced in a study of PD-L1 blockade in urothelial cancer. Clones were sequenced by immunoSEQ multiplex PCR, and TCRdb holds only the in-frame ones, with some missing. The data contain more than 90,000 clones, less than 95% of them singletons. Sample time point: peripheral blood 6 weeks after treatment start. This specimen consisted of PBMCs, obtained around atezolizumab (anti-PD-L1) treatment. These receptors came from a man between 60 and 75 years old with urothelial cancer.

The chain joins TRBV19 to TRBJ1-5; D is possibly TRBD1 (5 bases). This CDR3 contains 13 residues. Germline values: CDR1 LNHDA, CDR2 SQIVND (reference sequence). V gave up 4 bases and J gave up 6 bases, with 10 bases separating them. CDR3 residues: CASSRGQSQPQHF. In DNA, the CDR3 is TGTGCCAGTAGTAGGGGCCAGTCTCAGCCCCAGCATTTT.

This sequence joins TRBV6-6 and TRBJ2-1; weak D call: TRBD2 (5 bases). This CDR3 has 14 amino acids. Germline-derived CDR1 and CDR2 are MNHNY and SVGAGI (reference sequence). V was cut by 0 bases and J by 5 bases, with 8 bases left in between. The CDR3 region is CASSYSNGDNEQFF. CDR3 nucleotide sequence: TGTGCCAGCAGTTACTCGAACGGGGACAATGAGCAGTTCTTC.

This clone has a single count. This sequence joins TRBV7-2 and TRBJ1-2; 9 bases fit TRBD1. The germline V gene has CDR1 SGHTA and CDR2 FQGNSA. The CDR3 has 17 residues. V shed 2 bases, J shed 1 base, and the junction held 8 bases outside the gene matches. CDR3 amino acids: CASSLTLQGALNYGYTF. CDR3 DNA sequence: TGTGCCAGCAGCTTAACGCTACAGGGGGCCCTTAACTATGGCTACACCTTC.

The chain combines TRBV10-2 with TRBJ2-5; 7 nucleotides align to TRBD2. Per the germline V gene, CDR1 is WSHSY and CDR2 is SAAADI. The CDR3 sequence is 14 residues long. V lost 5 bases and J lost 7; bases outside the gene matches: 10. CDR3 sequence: CASSPYAGDGTQYF. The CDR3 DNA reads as TGCGCCAGCAGTCCTTACGCGGGAGACGGGACCCAGTACTTC.

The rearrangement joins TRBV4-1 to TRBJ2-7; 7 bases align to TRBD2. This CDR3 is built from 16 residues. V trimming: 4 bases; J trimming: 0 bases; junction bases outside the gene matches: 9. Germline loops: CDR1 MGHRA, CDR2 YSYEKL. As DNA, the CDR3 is TGCGCCAGCAGCCCGTCTGGGACTACCAGCTCCTACGAGCAGTACTTC. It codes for CASSPSGTTSSYEQYF.

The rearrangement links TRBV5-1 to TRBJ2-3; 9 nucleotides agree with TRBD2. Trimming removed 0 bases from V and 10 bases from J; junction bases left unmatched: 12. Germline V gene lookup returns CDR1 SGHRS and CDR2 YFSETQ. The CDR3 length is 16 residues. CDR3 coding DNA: TGCGCCAGCAGCTTGGTTGTAGCGGGAGCGGGGGGTCCGCAGTATTTT. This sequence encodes CASSLVVAGAGGPQYF.

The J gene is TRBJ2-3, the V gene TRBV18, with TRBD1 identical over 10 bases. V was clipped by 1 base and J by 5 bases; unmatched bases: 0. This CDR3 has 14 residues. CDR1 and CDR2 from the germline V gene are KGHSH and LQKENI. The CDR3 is CASSPRTGGDTQYF. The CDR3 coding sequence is TGTGCCAGCTCACCACGGACAGGGGGAGATACGCAGTATTTT.

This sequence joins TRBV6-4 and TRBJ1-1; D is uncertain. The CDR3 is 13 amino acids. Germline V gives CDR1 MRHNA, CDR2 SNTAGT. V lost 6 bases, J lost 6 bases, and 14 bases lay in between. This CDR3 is CASSPEATAEAFF. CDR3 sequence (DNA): TGTGCCAGCAGCCCCGAAGCGACGGCTGAAGCTTTCTTT.

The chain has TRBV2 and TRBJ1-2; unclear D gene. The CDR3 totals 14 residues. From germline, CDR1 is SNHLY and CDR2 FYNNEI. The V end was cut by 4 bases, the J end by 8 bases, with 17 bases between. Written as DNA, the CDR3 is TGTGCCAGCAGTGGGTCGCAGGTTCGCTTCGGCTACACCTTC. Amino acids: CASSGSQVRFGYTF. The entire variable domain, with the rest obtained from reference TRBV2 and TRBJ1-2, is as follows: EPEVTQTPSHQVTQMGQEVILRCVPISNHLYFYWYRQILGQKVEFLVSFYNNEISEKSEIFDDQFSVERPDGSNFTLKIRSTKLEDSAMYFCASSGSQVRFGYTFGSGTRLTVV.

The CDR3 sequence is CASRDHRGNADTQYF. The CDR3 nucleotides read TGTGCCAGCAGAGATCACAGGGGTAACGCAGATACGCAGTATTTT. The V gene is TRBV6-5, the J gene TRBJ2-3, with TRBD1 matching 7 bases. CDR1 and CDR2 (germline): MNHEY, SVGAGI. The CDR3 spans 15 residues. After removal of 6 bases from V and 4 bases from J, the junction contained 10 bases not matched to a gene.

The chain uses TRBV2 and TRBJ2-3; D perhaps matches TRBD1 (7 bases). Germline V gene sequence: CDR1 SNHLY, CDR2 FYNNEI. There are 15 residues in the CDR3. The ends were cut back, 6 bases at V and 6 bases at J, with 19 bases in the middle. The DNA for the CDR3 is TGTGCCAGCAGCGCCGGTGGAGGGGGCGGGGATACGCAGTATTTT. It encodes CASSAGGGGGDTQYF.

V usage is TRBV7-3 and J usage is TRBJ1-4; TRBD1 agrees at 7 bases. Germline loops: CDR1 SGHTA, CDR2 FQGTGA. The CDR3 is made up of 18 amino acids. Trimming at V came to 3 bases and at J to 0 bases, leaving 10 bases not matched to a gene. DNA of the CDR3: TGTGCCAGCAGCTTTACCGGGACAGAGACCGCAACTAATGAAAAACTGTTTTTT. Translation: CASSFTGTETATNEKLFF. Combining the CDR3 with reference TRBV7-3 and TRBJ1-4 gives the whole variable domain GAGVSQTPSNKVTEKGKYVELRCDPISGHTALYWYRQSLGQGPEFLIYFQGTGAADDSGLPNDRFFAVRPEGSVSTLKIQRTERGDSAVYLCASSFTGTETATNEKLFFGSGTQLSVL.

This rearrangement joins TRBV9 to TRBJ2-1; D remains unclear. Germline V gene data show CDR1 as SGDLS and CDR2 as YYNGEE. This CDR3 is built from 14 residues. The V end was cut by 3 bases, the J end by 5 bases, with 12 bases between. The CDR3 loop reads CASSAPTLNNEQFF. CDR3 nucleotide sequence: TGTGCCAGCAGCGCCCCGACTCTTAACAATGAGCAGTTCTTC.

This CDR3 is CASTRTGVGEQYF. CDR3 DNA: TGTGCCAGCACCCGGACAGGGGTAGGCGAGCAGTACTTC. The V and J genes are TRBV6-5 and TRBJ2-7, with 9 bases matching TRBD1. V shed 7 bases, J shed 6 bases, and the junction held 7 bases outside the gene matches. This CDR3 is 13 amino acids long. CDR1 MNHEY and CDR2 SVGAGI come from the germline V gene.

The DNA for the CDR3 is TGCGCCAGCAGCGTAGGGGCGGCGGGGATCTACACAGATACGCAGTATTTT. Protein sequence: CASSVGAAGIYTDTQYF. This chain connects TRBV5-1 to TRBJ2-3, with a possible D match to TRBD2 (6 bases). The CDR3 is made up of 17 amino acids. Germline loops: CDR1 SGHRS, CDR2 YFSETQ. Trimming removed 4 bases at V and 2 bases at J, with 20 bases between.

In nucleotides, the CDR3 is TGTGCCAGCAGTGCACTTGGCCAGGGGTTCATCAATCAGCCCCAGCATTTT. Protein: CASSALGQGFINQPQHF. This chain joins TRBV6-4 and TRBJ1-5; D may be TRBD1 (6 bases). The germline V gene encodes CDR1 MRHNA and CDR2 SNTAGT. V lost 4 bases and J lost 3, with 19 bases in between. CDR3 length equals 17 residues.

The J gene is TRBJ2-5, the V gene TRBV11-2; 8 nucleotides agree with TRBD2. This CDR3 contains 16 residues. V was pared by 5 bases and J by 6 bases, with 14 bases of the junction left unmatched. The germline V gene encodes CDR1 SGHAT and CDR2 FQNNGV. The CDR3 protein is CASSATRGGGGKTQYF. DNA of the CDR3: TGTGCCAGCAGCGCCACACGGGGGGGAGGGGGAAAGACCCAGTACTTC.

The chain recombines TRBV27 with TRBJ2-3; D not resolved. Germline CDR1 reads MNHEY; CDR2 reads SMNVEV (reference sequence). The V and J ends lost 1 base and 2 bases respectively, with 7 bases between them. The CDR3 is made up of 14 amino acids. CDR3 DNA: TGTGCCAGCAGTTTATTAGTTACCACAGATACGCAGTATTTT. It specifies CASSLLVTTDTQYF.

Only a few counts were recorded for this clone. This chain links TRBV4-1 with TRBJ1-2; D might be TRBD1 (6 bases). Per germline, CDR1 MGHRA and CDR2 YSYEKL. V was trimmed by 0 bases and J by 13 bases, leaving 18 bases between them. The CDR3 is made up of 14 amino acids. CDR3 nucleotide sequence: TGCGCCAGCAGCCAAGAAGGATTAGGGACACGGGGCACCTTC. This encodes CASSQEGLGTRGTF.

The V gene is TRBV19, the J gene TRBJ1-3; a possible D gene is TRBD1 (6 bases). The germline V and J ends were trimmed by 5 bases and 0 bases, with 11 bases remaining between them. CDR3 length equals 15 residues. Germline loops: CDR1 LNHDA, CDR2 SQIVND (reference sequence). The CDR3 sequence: CASSLRTASGNTIYF. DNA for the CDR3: TGTGCCAGTAGTTTGAGGACAGCCTCTGGAAACACCATATATTTT.

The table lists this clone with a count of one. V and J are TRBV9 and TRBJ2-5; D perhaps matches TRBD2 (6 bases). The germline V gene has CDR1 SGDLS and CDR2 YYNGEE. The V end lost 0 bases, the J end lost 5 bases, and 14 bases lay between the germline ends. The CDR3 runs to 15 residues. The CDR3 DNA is TGTGCCAGCAGCGTAGTAGGGGACTTTGGGGAGACCCAGTACTTC. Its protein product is CASSVVGDFGETQYF.

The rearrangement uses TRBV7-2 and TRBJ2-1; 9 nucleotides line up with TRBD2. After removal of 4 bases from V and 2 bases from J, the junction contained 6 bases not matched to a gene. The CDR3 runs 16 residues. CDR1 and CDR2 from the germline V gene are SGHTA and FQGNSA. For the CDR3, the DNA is TGTGCCAGCAGCTCATTAGCGGGAGCGGCCTACAATGAGCAGTTCTTC. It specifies CASSSLAGAAYNEQFF.

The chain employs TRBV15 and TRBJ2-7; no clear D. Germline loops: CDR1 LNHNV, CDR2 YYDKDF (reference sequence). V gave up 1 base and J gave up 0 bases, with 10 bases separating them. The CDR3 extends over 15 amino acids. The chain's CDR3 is CATSRVNRNSYEQYF. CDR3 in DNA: TGTGCCACCAGCAGAGTTAACAGAAACTCCTACGAGCAGTACTTC.

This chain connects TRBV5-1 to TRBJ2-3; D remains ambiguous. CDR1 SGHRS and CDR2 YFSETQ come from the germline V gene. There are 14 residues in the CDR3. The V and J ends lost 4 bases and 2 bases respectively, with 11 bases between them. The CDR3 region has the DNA TGCGCCAGCAGCCGACAACTTGCCACAGATACGCAGTATTTT. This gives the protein CASSRQLATDTQYF.